This TCR beta chain came from a study of immune characterization of retroperitoneal liposarcoma. TCRdb reprocessed the PCR reads via MiXCR and lists one record per CDR3 protein. The profile shows 3,500 to 5,500 distinct CDR3 sequences, about 32% of them singletons. Material: tumor tissue. The TCR comes from a male donor with retroperitoneal liposarcoma.

CDR3 in amino acids: CASSSGGQGSGETQYF. The CDR3 DNA sequence: TGTGCCAGCAGTTCCGGGGGACAGGGGTCTGGGGAGACCCAGTACTTC. The V call is TRBV6-1, the J call TRBJ2-5; 10 nucleotides match TRBD1. The germline CDR1 and CDR2 sequences are MNHNS and SASEGT. Unmatched junction bases numbered 11, after V lost 5 bases and J lost 5 bases. This CDR3 has 16 residues.